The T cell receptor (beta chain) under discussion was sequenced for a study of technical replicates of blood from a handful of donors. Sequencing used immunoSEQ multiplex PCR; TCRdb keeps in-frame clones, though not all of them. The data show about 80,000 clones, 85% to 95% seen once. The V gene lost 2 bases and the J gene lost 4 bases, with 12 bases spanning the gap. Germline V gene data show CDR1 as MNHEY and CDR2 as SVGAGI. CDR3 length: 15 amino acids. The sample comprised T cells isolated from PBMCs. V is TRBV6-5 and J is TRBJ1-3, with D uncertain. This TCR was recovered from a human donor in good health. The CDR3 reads CASSYTLRQGNTIYF. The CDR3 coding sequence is TGTGCCAGCAGTTACACCTTACGACAAGGAAACACCATATATTTT.